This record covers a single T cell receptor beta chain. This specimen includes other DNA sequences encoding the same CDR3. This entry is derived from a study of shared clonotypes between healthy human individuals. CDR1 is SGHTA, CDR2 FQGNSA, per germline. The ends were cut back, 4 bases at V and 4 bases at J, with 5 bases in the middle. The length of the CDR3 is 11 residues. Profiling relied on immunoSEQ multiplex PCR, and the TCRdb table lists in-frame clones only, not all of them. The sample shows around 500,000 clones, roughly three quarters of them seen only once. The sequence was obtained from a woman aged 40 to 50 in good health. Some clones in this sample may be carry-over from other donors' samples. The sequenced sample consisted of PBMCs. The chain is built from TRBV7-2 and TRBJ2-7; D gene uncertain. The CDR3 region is CASSSLYEQYF. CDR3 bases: TGTGCCAGCAGCTCCCTTTACGAGCAGTACTTC.